Below, 23 T cell receptor beta chains from the same sample are listed, as sequenced in a study of blood T cell repertoires in COVID-19. TCRdb's table, derived via immunoSEQ multiplex PCR, lists solely in-frame clones and lacks some. The table has 200,000 or so clones, 75% to 90% seen once. The sequenced sample was peripheral blood. Every receptor here comes from a man between 25 and 39 years old with COVID-19, enrolled during active disease.

The chain carries TRBV27 and TRBJ1-5; 11 bases align to TRBD1. V shed 0 bases, J shed 3 bases, and the junction held 7 bases outside the gene matches. Germline V gene data show CDR1 as MNHEY and CDR2 as SMNVEV (reference sequence). The CDR3 is 18 amino acids. CDR3 sequence (DNA): TGTGCCAGCAGTTTATCGAGGACAGGGGGCAGGAACAATCAGCCCCAGCATTTT. It codes for CASSLSRTGGRNNQPQHF.

This chain links TRBV25-1 with TRBJ2-1; TRBD2 might be the D (7 bases). Germline CDR1 reads MGHDK; CDR2 reads SYGVNS. V was pared by 4 bases and J by 10 bases, with 17 bases between. The length of the CDR3 is 14 residues. CDR3 loop: CASSVNGGAGEQFF. The CDR3 coding sequence is TGTGCCAGCAGTGTCAATGGGGGGGCGGGCGAGCAGTTCTTC.

This chain joins TRBV28 and TRBJ2-7; 11 bases are a match to TRBD1. The CDR3 sequence is 16 residues long. The ends lost 2 bases at V and 5 bases at J; junction bases unmatched: 8. CDR1 is MDHEN, CDR2 SYDVKM, per germline. CDR3 amino acids: CASSLQPGQGVHEQYF. In DNA, the CDR3 is TGTGCCAGCAGTTTACAACCGGGACAGGGGGTCCACGAGCAGTACTTC.

The V and J genes are TRBV7-2 and TRBJ2-7; 7 bases line up with TRBD1. Germline loops: CDR1 SGHTA, CDR2 FQGNSA. The CDR3 consists of 14 residues. After removal of 1 base from V and 2 bases from J, the junction contained 2 bases not matched to a gene. The DNA of the CDR3 is TGTGCCAGCAGCTTAGAAGGGGGCCCCTACGAGCAGTACTTC. The encoded protein is CASSLEGGPYEQYF.

The chain has TRBV28 and TRBJ1-1, with 9 bases identical to TRBD1. Germline CDR1 reads MDHEN; CDR2 reads SYDVKM. V lost 3 bases and J lost 3; bases outside the gene matches: 8. CDR3 length: 16 residues. Written as DNA, the CDR3 is TGTGCCAGCAGTTTGACAGGGGGGATGTTCGACACTGAAGCTTTCTTT. Translating it yields CASSLTGGMFDTEAFF.

The chain joins TRBV9 to TRBJ2-1; maybe TRBD1 (5 bases). The germline gives CDR1 SGDLS, CDR2 YYNGEE. The ends were cut back, 0 bases at V and 4 bases at J, with 5 bases in the middle. This CDR3 region has 13 residues. The CDR3 is CASSVEGYNEQFF. The CDR3 coding sequence is TGTGCCAGCAGCGTAGAGGGGTACAATGAGCAGTTCTTC. Looking up the rest from reference TRBV9 and TRBJ2-1 gives the full variable domain: DSGVTQTPKHLITATGQRVTLRCSPRSGDLSVYWYQQSLDQGLQFLIQYYNGEERAKGNILERFSAQQFPDLHSELNLSSLELGDSALYFCASSVEGYNEQFFGPGTRLTVL.

The chain employs TRBV6-2 or TRBV6-3 and TRBJ1-1; a possible D gene is TRBD1 (6 bases). Per the germline V gene, CDR1 is MNHEY and CDR2 is SVGEGT. With 6 bases removed from V and 10 bases from J, the gap between germline ends came to 21 bases. There are 14 residues in the CDR3. CDR3 nucleotides: TGTGCCAGCAGCCCTAGAGGGAGGGGGTCGCGAGCTTTCTTT. Translated, it gives CASSPRGRGSRAFF.

The rearrangement joins TRBV7-9 to TRBJ1-6, with a tentative D call TRBD1 (6 bases). The CDR3 sequence is 16 residues long. The germline V and J ends were trimmed by 2 bases and 7 bases, with 15 bases remaining between them. Germline assignment: CDR1 SEHNR and CDR2 FQNEAQ (reference sequence). The CDR3 spells CASSLYGGAVNSPLHF. The CDR3 nucleotides are TGTGCCAGCAGCTTATATGGGGGGGCAGTCAATTCACCCCTCCACTTT.

The chain carries TRBV23-1 and TRBJ1-1; unclear D gene. TRBV23-1 qualifies as an ORF whose function is uncertain. V dropped 8 bases and J dropped 6 bases, with 13 bases sitting between them. The CDR3 runs 12 residues. The CDR3 DNA sequence: TGCGCCAGCGAATCAAGCAGGCCTGAAGCTTTCTTT. It yields the protein CASESSRPEAFF.

J is TRBJ2-5 and V is TRBV28; 14 bases fit TRBD2. This CDR3 is 17 amino acids long. CDR1 and CDR2 from the germline V gene are MDHEN and SYDVKM. J was trimmed by 2 bases and V by 5 bases; bases with no gene match: 7. CDR3 loop: CASSAGLAGARQETQYF. CDR3 nucleotides: TGTGCCAGCAGTGCGGGACTAGCGGGAGCGCGTCAAGAGACCCAGTACTTC.

The gene calls are TRBV10-2 and TRBJ2-3; TRBD2 matches 11 bases. There are 18 residues in the CDR3. Germline CDR1 and CDR2: WSHSY and SAAADI. Trimming cost V 3 bases and J 1 base; bases outside gene matches: 9. In DNA form, the CDR3 reads TGCGCCAGCAGTGACTCATTAGCGGGGGGGCCTGGCACAGATACGCAGTATTTT. It specifies CASSDSLAGGPGTDTQYF.

The chain carries TRBV3-1 (or the pseudogene TRBV3-2) and TRBJ2-7; weak D call: TRBD2 (5 bases). Per germline, CDR1 LGHDT and CDR2 YNNKEL (reference sequence). The germline V and J ends were trimmed by 0 bases and 1 base, with 13 bases remaining between them. CDR3 length equals 16 residues. This CDR3 is CASSQDRHGDSYEQYF. The CDR3 nucleotides read TGTGCCAGCAGCCAAGATCGGCACGGGGATTCCTACGAGCAGTACTTC.

This clone was seen only a few times. This rearrangement joins TRBV19 to TRBJ2-7, with D perhaps matching TRBD1 (5 bases). V lost 2 bases, J lost 2 bases, and 13 bases lay in between. CDR3 length equals 15 residues. Germline CDR1 reads LNHDA; CDR2 reads SQIVND (reference sequence). The CDR3 region is CASSITAGFTYEQYF. In DNA form, the CDR3 reads TGTGCCAGTAGTATAACCGCAGGGTTTACCTACGAGCAGTACTTC.

The chain links TRBV15 to TRBJ2-7; D is unclear. Trimming took 1 base from V and 2 from J, leaving 9 bases between them. The CDR3 covers 14 residues. Looked up from germline, CDR1 is LNHNV and CDR2 is YYDKDF (reference sequence). The CDR3 here is CATSRGSNPYEQYF. As DNA, the CDR3 is TGTGCCACCAGCAGAGGTAGTAACCCCTACGAGCAGTACTTC.

The chain is built from TRBV5-1 and TRBJ2-1, with TRBD1 identical over 8 bases. The V gene end was trimmed by 2 bases and the J gene end by 10 bases; junction bases not matched to a gene: 8. This CDR3 is 14 amino acids long. The germline V gene has CDR1 SGHRS and CDR2 YFSETQ. The CDR3 loop reads CASSFQGAAEEQFF. The DNA of the CDR3 is TGCGCCAGCAGCTTCCAGGGGGCGGCGGAAGAGCAGTTCTTC.

This clone came up once. The chain carries TRBV3-1 (or the pseudogene TRBV3-2) and TRBJ2-1; 10 nucleotides agree with TRBD2. The CDR3 has 17 residues. The V gene's germline CDR1 is LGHDT and CDR2 YNNKEL (reference sequence). V shed 2 bases and J 4 bases; nucleotides not matched to a gene: 8. CDR3 sequence (DNA): TGTGCCAGCAGCCAACCACGGGAGCGGGGGGGATACAATGAGCAGTTCTTC. This codes for CASSQPRERGGYNEQFF.

The chain couples TRBV5-1 to TRBJ1-6; maybe TRBD1 (6 bases). The CDR3 totals 14 residues. The V gene's germline CDR1 is SGHRS and CDR2 YFSETQ. V gave up 2 bases and J gave up 8 bases, with 11 bases separating them. CDR3 bases: TGCGCCAGCAGCTTTACAGGGTTCGATTCACCCCTCCACTTT. Amino acids: CASSFTGFDSPLHF.

The V gene is TRBV12-3 or TRBV12-4, the J gene TRBJ1-1; no clear D gene. With 2 bases removed from V and 7 bases from J, the gap between germline ends came to 11 bases. The CDR3 runs to 13 residues. The CDR3 sequence is CASSLTGNVEAFF. CDR3 nucleotides: TGTGCCAGCAGTTTAACGGGGAACGTTGAAGCTTTCTTT.

The chain uses TRBV7-2 and TRBJ2-7; 9 bases align to TRBD1. The junction had 6 bases not matched to a gene; V was cut back by 3 bases and J by 3 bases. This CDR3 has 15 residues. Germline loops: CDR1 SGHTA, CDR2 FQGNSA. The CDR3 sequence is CASSFPGTGIYEQYF. As DNA, the CDR3 is TGTGCCAGCAGCTTCCCCGGGACAGGGATCTACGAGCAGTACTTC.

The DNA of the CDR3 is TGTGCCAGCAGCGTAGATATGGGCCCCTACGAGCAGTACTTC. Protein product: CASSVDMGPYEQYF. The genes are TRBV9 and TRBJ2-7; no definite D call. Per germline, CDR1 SGDLS and CDR2 YYNGEE. Between the trimmed V and J ends, which lost 0 bases and 2 bases, there was a span of 9 bases. The CDR3 is 14 amino acids.

This clone has a handful of counts. The genes are TRBV24-1 and TRBJ2-2, with TRBD1 as a possible D gene (7 bases). This CDR3 has 18 amino acids. Germline values: CDR1 KGHDR, CDR2 SFDVKD. V gave up 7 bases and J gave up 5 bases, with 25 bases separating them. This chain's CDR3 is CATRGGGGAGSVTGELFF. The CDR3 nucleotides read TGTGCCACCAGAGGAGGAGGGGGCGCGGGAAGCGTTACCGGGGAGCTGTTTTTT.

The V call is TRBV4-1, the J call TRBJ2-1; 7 positions agree with TRBD2. J was trimmed by 8 bases and V by 0 bases; bases with no gene match: 4. CDR3 size: 14 residues. Germline V lookup: CDR1 MGHRA, CDR2 YSYEKL. The CDR3 DNA reads TGCGCCAGCAGCCAAGAGGGGAGGGTTGATGAGCAGTTCTTC. This gives the protein CASSQEGRVDEQFF.

The rearrangement links TRBV7-2 to TRBJ1-6, with D unresolved. Per the germline V gene, CDR1 is SGHTA and CDR2 is FQGNSA. The CDR3 totals 15 residues. V was shortened by 1 base and J by 9 bases, with 13 bases between the two germline ends. In DNA form, the CDR3 reads TGTGCCAGCAGCTTAGATGGCCATAGGAGTTCACCCCTCCACTTT. Its translation: CASSLDGHRSSPLHF. Supplemented by reference TRBV7-2 and TRBJ1-6, the full variable domain reads GAGVSQSPSNKVTEKGKDVELRCDPISGHTALYWYRQSLGQGLEFLIYFQGNSAPDKSGLPSDRFSAERTGGSVSTLTIQRTQQEDSAVYLCASSLDGHRSSPLHFGNGTRLTVT.